This passage covers 13 T cell receptor beta chains from one sample sequenced in a study of tumor-infiltrating lymphocytes in oesophageal squamous cell carcinoma. Via MiXCR, TCRdb re-called the PCR reads, giving one row per CDR3 protein. The table shows thousands of distinct CDR3 sequences, with 66% occurring only once. Specimen: esophageal tumor tissue. Receptors originate from a female donor with esophageal squamous cell carcinoma.

CDR3 coding DNA: TGTGCCAGCAGCTTAACAAGGTCGAACACTGAAGCTTTCTTT. This encodes CASSLTRSNTEAFF. The chain uses TRBV7-2 and TRBJ1-1; D is unclear. The germline V gene encodes CDR1 SGHTA and CDR2 FQGNSA. The CDR3 extends over 14 amino acids. Trimming cost V 2 bases and J 1 base, with 8 bases left between them.

This clonotype counts as medium-sized. The chain employs TRBV12-3 or TRBV12-4 and TRBJ1-5; 10 positions match TRBD1. V shed 6 bases, J shed 8 bases, and the junction held 7 bases outside the gene matches. The CDR3 spans 14 residues. The CDR3 bases are TGTGCCAGCAGGTGGACAGGGGGAGGGGAGCCCCAGCATTTT. This gives the protein CASRWTGGGEPQHF.

In its sample, this clonotype ranks as medium-sized. Lacking the conserved final phenylalanine or tryptophan, this CDR3 likely reflects a read error. The DNA is left out, because the CDR3 cannot be placed on it with certainty; the CDR3 is given as TCRdb lists it. The chain combines TRBV6-6 with TRBJ2-7; TRBD1 was called by the table and not checked on the DNA. The CDR3 numbers 17 amino acids, ends counted. Per the germline V gene, CDR1 is MNHNY and CDR2 is SVGAGI (reference sequence). The CDR3 loop is CASSYSAGQGNGYTFGS.

This chain uses TRBV12-3 or TRBV12-4 with TRBJ2-3, with D hard to call. Trimming removed 1 base at V and 1 base at J, with 9 bases between. The CDR3 has 15 residues. CDR3 DNA: TGTGCCAGCAGTTTAGTGATTGGGGGCACAGATACGCAGTATTTT. This sequence encodes CASSLVIGGTDTQYF.

The chain carries TRBV7-6 and TRBJ2-7, with 9 bases identical to TRBD1. This CDR3 has 14 residues. The V gene end was trimmed by 6 bases and the J gene end by 7 bases; junction bases not matched to a gene: 10. The germline CDR1 and CDR2 sequences are SGHVS and FNYEAQ. CDR3 in amino acids: CASRRGQGGNEQYF. CDR3 DNA: TGTGCCAGCAGACGGGGACAGGGAGGCAATGAGCAGTACTTC.

The rearrangement joins TRBV19 to TRBJ2-1; D might be TRBD1 or TRBD2, each matching 7 bases. This CDR3 is built from 16 residues. Germline assignment: CDR1 LNHDA and CDR2 SQIVND (reference sequence). V lost 1 base and J lost 5, with 15 bases in between. The CDR3 region is CASSIAGGGQNNEQFF. The CDR3 nucleotides read TGTGCCAGTAGTATAGCAGGGGGGGGGCAGAACAATGAGCAGTTCTTC.

The chain couples TRBV19 to TRBJ2-1; 9 bases align to TRBD2. The CDR3 extends over 14 amino acids. Germline-derived CDR1 and CDR2 are LNHDA and SQIVND (reference sequence). V lost 4 bases to trimming and J lost 4 bases; unmatched junction nucleotides: 2. The CDR3 nucleotides read TGTGCCAGTAGTAAACTAGCGGGTTACAATGAGCAGTTCTTC. Translation gives CASSKLAGYNEQFF.

The genes are TRBV12-3 or TRBV12-4 and TRBJ1-1; TRBD1 agrees at 8 bases. V trimming: 2 bases; J trimming: 7 bases; junction bases outside the gene matches: 6. This CDR3 is built from 14 residues. The CDR3 region has the DNA TGTGCCAGCAGTTTACGGACAGGGAGCCTTGAAGCTTTCTTT. Translating it yields CASSLRTGSLEAFF.

This clonotype has a handful of counts. At one of its ends the junction is not consistent with the germline gene, which may arise from a read error. This rearrangement joins TRBV6-4 to TRBJ2-7, with D unresolved. Germline V gene data show CDR1 as MRHNA and CDR2 as SNTAGT. CDR3 length: 13 residues. CDR3 sequence: CASSDGDYNEQFF. In nucleotides, the CDR3 is TGTGCCAGCAGTGACGGCGATTACAATGAGCAGTTCTTT.

A single count supports this clonotype. J is TRBJ2-3 and V is TRBV7-6, with a weak D call TRBD2 (6 bases). From germline, CDR1 is SGHVS and CDR2 FNYEAQ. The CDR3 is 14 amino acids. Trimming took 0 bases from V and 2 from J, leaving 6 bases between them. The CDR3 is CASSLAGLTDTQYF. In DNA, the CDR3 is TGTGCCAGCAGCTTAGCGGGACTCACAGATACGCAGTATTTT.

This clonotype is classed as medium-sized. The chain couples TRBV6-2 or TRBV6-3 to TRBJ1-5; 7 nucleotides agree with TRBD1. The CDR3 consists of 13 residues. V trimming: 2 bases; J trimming: 6 bases; junction bases outside the gene matches: 1. Germline V gene lookup returns CDR1 MNHEY and CDR2 SVGEGT. CDR3 region: CASSYTGVQPQHF. In DNA, the CDR3 is TGTGCCAGCAGTTACACAGGGGTTCAGCCCCAGCATTTT.

This clonotype was counted a single time. V usage is TRBV6-1 and J usage is TRBJ2-5; D gene ambiguous. The better agreement between TRBJ2-7 and the DNA end casts doubt on the J call. The CDR3 is 13 amino acids. In germline, CDR1 is MNHNS, CDR2 SASEGT. The CDR3 reads CASSAEQAYEQYF. CDR3 DNA sequence: TGTGCCAGCAGTGCAGAACAAGCCTACGAGCAGTACTTC.

The gene calls are TRBV7-2 and TRBJ2-5; 7 nucleotides agree with TRBD2. The end of the DNA aligns better with TRBJ2-7, so the J call may be wrong. CDR1 SGHTA and CDR2 FQGNSA come from the germline V gene. CDR3 length equals 15 residues. The CDR3 DNA is TGTGCCAGCAGCTCTGCCGGGACTACTGCCTACGAGCAGTACTTC. Its protein product is CASSSAGTTAYEQYF.